This T cell receptor beta chain comes out of a study of human T cells and chemical hapten exposure. Indicated time point: patch test 1, 2 weeks after DPC sensitization. As to treatment: therapeutic diphenylcyclopropenone sensitization with weekly scalp DPC. This clonotype was picked up many times. Its antigen is not known. TCRdb re-called the RACE reads with MiXCR, one entry per CDR3 protein. This sample has around 71,000 distinct CDR3 sequences, with more than 8% found just once. Study results and limitations: Counts of expanded TCRs at PT1 were positively correlated with patch test score.

Source: whole blood, taken in connection with sensitization to the hapten diphenylcyclopropenone (DPC). The TCR was taken from a woman between 40 and 55 years old with alopecia areata. Some clones in this sample may be carry-over from other donors' samples.

The CDR3 region has the DNA TGCAGCGTAACGATCTCCCGGGATAACACTGAAGCTTTCTTT. Encoded protein: CSVTISRDNTEAFF. The chain links TRBV29-1 to TRBJ1-1; D not resolved. V was clipped by 6 bases and J by 2 bases, with 16 bases between them. The CDR3 loop spans 14 amino acids. Per the germline V gene, CDR1 is SQVTM and CDR2 is ANQGSEA. Supplemented by reference TRBV29-1 and TRBJ1-1, the full variable domain reads SAVISQKPSRDICQRGTSLTIQCQVDSQVTMMFWYRQQPGQSLTLIATANQGSEATYESGFVIDKFPISRPNLTFSTLTVSNMSPEDSSIYLCSVTISRDNTEAFFGQGTRLTVV.